This passage covers 14 T cell receptor beta chains from one sample sequenced in a study of blood T cells in healthy people across ages. Next came a second PCR, run for about 7 to 12 cycles, which used a sample-barcoded 5' primer along with a J-beta primer mix. TCRdb re-analysed the 5' RACE reads in MiXCR, keeping a single row per CDR3 protein. Seen here are about 800,000 distinct CDR3 sequences, 58% observed once, and the top ten hold 22%. Sequences were obtained from blood. The receptor source for this set is a man aged 25-40 years in good health.

This chain links TRBV20-1 with TRBJ2-5; no reliable D call. The V gene lost 6 bases and the J gene lost 2 bases, with 13 bases spanning the gap. Germline loops: CDR1 DFQATT, CDR2 SNEGSKA (reference sequence). The CDR3 totals 13 residues. CDR3 in DNA: TGCAGTGCAAGACATATAGGACAAGAGACCCAGTACTTC. Translated: CSARHIGQETQYF.

The sample holds one count of this clonotype. The rearrangement uses TRBV20-1 and TRBJ1-5, with 8 bases that match TRBD1. From germline, CDR1 is DFQATT and CDR2 SNEGSKA (reference sequence). The trim removed 6 bases at V and 8 bases at J, leaving 15 bases unmatched. The length of the CDR3 is 15 residues. The CDR3 DNA follows: TGCAGTGCCCGGAAGAGGACAGGGTGGGGAGAGCCCCAGCATTTT. Protein product: CSARKRTGWGEPQHF.

A single count supports this clonotype. This chain joins TRBV20-1 and TRBJ2-7; TRBD2 aligns across 12 bases. The J segment lost 6 bases and the V segment lost 1 base, leaving 1 base of the junction unmatched. This CDR3 has 13 amino acids. Germline V CDR1 and CDR2: DFQATT, SNEGSKA (reference sequence). Here the CDR3 DNA reads TGCAGTGCTAGAGCTAGCGGGAGGGTCGAGCAGTACTTC. It codes for CSARASGRVEQYF.

This chain links TRBV4-3 with TRBJ2-4, with 7 bases aligning to TRBD1. This CDR3 contains 15 residues. CDR1 and CDR2 (germline): LGHNA, YSLEER. J gave up 13 bases and V 0 bases, and 12 bases lay outside the gene matches. The CDR3 loop is CASSQERVRGSEQYF. The CDR3 DNA sequence: TGCGCCAGCAGCCAAGAAAGGGTCAGGGGGAGTGAGCAGTACTTC.

This chain connects TRBV7-2 to TRBJ2-1, with 16 nucleotides matching TRBD2. V lost 5 bases and J lost 7; bases outside the gene matches: 17. Germline CDR1 and CDR2: SGHTA and FQGNSA. This CDR3 region has 20 residues. The CDR3 DNA follows: TGTGCCAGCAGCGGAGGGACTAGCGGGGGGGCGACCCTCATGAGGAATGAGCAGTTCTTC. Its translation is CASSGGTSGGATLMRNEQFF. Variable domain in full (rest from reference TRBV7-2 and TRBJ2-1): GAGVSQSPSNKVTEKGKDVELRCDPISGHTALYWYRQSLGQGLEFLIYFQGNSAPDKSGLPSDRFSAERTGGSVSTLTIQRTQQEDSAVYLCASSGGTSGGATLMRNEQFFGPGTRLTVL.

The rearrangement links TRBV6-1 to TRBJ2-4; 10 nucleotides match TRBD1. The DNA end is more similar to TRBJ2-7, so the J call may be wrong. The CDR3 runs to 16 residues. Germline assignment: CDR1 MNHNS and CDR2 SASEGT. The CDR3 here is CASNLPGQGFPYEQYF. The CDR3 DNA reads as TGTGCCAGCAACTTACCGGGACAGGGGTTTCCCTACGAGCAGTACTTC.

The genes are TRBV20-1 and TRBJ2-1, with D tentatively TRBD1 (5 bases). CDR3 size: 13 residues. From germline, CDR1 is DFQATT and CDR2 SNEGSKA (reference sequence). The CDR3 sequence: CTQKSRGHNEQFF. The CDR3 coding sequence is TGCACCCAGAAATCTAGGGGTCACAATGAGCAGTTCTTC.

The rearrangement joins TRBV4-2 to TRBJ1-5; 9 nucleotides match TRBD1. After removal of 2 bases from V and 0 bases from J, the junction contained 2 bases not matched to a gene. Germline lookup yields CDR1 LGHNA and CDR2 YNFKEQ. There are 16 residues in the CDR3. CDR3 DNA: TGTGCCAGCAGCCAAAGGGACAGGGTTAGCAATCAGCCCCAGCATTTT. Protein product: CASSQRDRVSNQPQHF.

The V call is TRBV20-1, the J call TRBJ1-2, with 7 bases aligning to TRBD1. The CDR3 covers 12 residues. Germline-derived CDR1 and CDR2 are DFQATT and SNEGSKA (reference sequence). With 5 bases clipped from V and 8 bases from J, the junction kept 8 bases outside the gene matches. The CDR3 nucleotides read TGCAGTGCTTGGCCCCAGGGGGAAGGCTACACCTTC. This translates into CSAWPQGEGYTF.

This chain joins TRBV7-2 and TRBJ2-1; possibly TRBD2 for D (6 bases). The germline CDR1 and CDR2 sequences are SGHTA and FQGNSA. V was pared by 9 bases and J by 1 base, with 13 bases between. The CDR3 sequence is 14 residues long. CDR3: CASGGARSYNEQFF. The CDR3, as DNA: TGTGCCAGTGGCGGGGCCCGGTCCTACAATGAGCAGTTCTTC.

This clonotype was seen more than once but under ten times. The chain couples TRBV10-3 to TRBJ2-5, with TRBD2 identical over 14 bases. Germline loops: CDR1 ENHRY, CDR2 SYGVKD. Unmatched junction bases numbered 2, after V lost 10 bases and J lost 4 bases. CDR3 length: 13 amino acids. CDR3: CASGLAGGETQYF. The CDR3 bases are TGTGCCAGTGGACTAGCGGGAGGAGAGACCCAGTACTTC.

This clonotype was observed a few times. The rearrangement joins TRBV6-2 or TRBV6-3 to TRBJ2-4; D remains ambiguous. CDR3 length: 13 amino acids. Trimming removed 6 bases at V and 13 bases at J, with 19 bases between. CDR1 and CDR2 (germline): MNHEY, SVGEGT. CDR3 in amino acids: CASSEGRARVQYF. CDR3 coding DNA: TGTGCCAGCAGCGAAGGACGGGCTAGGGTGCAGTACTTC.

The chain recombines TRBV28 with TRBJ2-5; a weak D match, TRBD1 (6 bases). This CDR3 has 13 residues. Between the trimmed V and J ends, which lost 3 bases and 10 bases, there was a span of 15 bases. Per germline, CDR1 MDHEN and CDR2 SYDVKM. CDR3 loop: CASSFRALRGQYF. CDR3 nucleotides: TGTGCCAGCAGTTTCAGGGCTCTCAGGGGCCAGTACTTC.

The sample holds many counts of this clonotype. The rearrangement links TRBV20-1 to TRBJ1-6; D is undetermined. Germline V gives CDR1 DFQATT, CDR2 SNEGSKA (reference sequence). The V gene lost 0 bases and the J gene lost 6 bases, with 3 bases spanning the gap. The CDR3 sequence is 12 residues long. CDR3 DNA sequence: TGCAGTGCTAGAGAACCTAATTCACCCCTCCACTTT. Protein product: CSAREPNSPLHF.